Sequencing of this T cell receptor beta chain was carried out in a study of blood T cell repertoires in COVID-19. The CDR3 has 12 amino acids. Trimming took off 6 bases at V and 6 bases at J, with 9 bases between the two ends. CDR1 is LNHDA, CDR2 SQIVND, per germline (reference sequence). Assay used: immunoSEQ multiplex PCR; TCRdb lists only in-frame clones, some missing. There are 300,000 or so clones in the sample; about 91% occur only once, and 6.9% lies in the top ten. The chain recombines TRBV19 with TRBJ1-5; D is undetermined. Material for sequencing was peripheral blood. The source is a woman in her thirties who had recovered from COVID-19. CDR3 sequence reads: CASSTWAQPQHF. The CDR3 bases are TGTGCCAGTAGCACCTGGGCTCAGCCCCAGCATTTT.